What follows are 21 T cell receptor beta chains derived from one specimen sequenced in a study of cytotoxic CD8 clonotypes in ibrutinib-treated CLL. Produced via immunoSEQ multiplex PCR; TCRdb's table is partial and in-frame only. Of about 69,000 clones listed, around 82% were seen once; the top ten hold 6% to 9%. The sample here was PBMCs, taken at disease progression, from a patient treated with ibrutinib. The receptor set was obtained from a human donor with chronic lymphocytic leukemia.

Only one count was recorded for this clone. This chain links TRBV5-1 with TRBJ2-1, with TRBD2 matching over 11 bases. The CDR3 is made up of 16 amino acids. V was pared by 2 bases and J by 0 bases, with 1 base of the junction left unmatched. Germline V lookup: CDR1 SGHRS, CDR2 YFSETQ. The CDR3 DNA follows: TGCGCCAGCAGCTTCGGACTAGCGGGCTCCTACAATGAGCAGTTCTTC. Protein sequence: CASSFGLAGSYNEQFF.

V gene TRBV2 combines with J gene TRBJ2-5; D is undetermined. With 7 bases removed from V and 7 bases from J, the gap between germline ends came to 16 bases. This CDR3 has 13 amino acids. The germline gives CDR1 SNHLY, CDR2 FYNNEI. DNA for the CDR3: TGTGCCAGCAACGAACAGAGCCGTGGGACCCAGTACTTC. It encodes CASNEQSRGTQYF.

The chain uses TRBV2 and TRBJ2-5; D gene ambiguous. This CDR3 contains 14 residues. Germline V gene sequence: CDR1 SNHLY, CDR2 FYNNEI. The V end was cut by 2 bases, the J end by 1 base, with 8 bases between. CDR3 sequence (DNA): TGTGCCAGCAGTGAATTGTCAAGCCAAGAGACCCAGTACTTC. Its translation is CASSELSSQETQYF.

The V gene is TRBV5-1, the J gene TRBJ1-2, with D tentatively TRBD1 (6 bases). Trimming shortened V by 3 bases and J by 7 bases, and 10 bases separated the two germline ends. This CDR3 is built from 12 residues. Germline values: CDR1 SGHRS, CDR2 YFSETQ. The CDR3 loop is CASSSGEIGYTF. DNA of the CDR3: TGCGCCAGCAGCTCAGGGGAAATTGGCTACACCTTC.

This sequence joins TRBV5-4 and TRBJ2-4; D gene unclear. CDR3 length: 14 residues. The germline gives CDR1 SGHNT, CDR2 YYREEE (reference sequence). The V end was cut by 0 bases, the J end by 0 bases, with 4 bases between. The chain's CDR3 is CASSLDLAKNIQYF. CDR3 in DNA: TGTGCCAGCAGCTTGGATCTAGCCAAAAACATTCAGTACTTC.

The chain uses TRBV6-5 and TRBJ1-4; unclear D gene. Trimming stripped 2 bases from V and 7 bases from J, with 14 bases between. CDR1 is MNHEY, CDR2 SVGAGI, per germline. This CDR3 spans 15 amino acids. The DNA of the CDR3 is TGTGCCAGCAGTTACAGGACCGTCGGAACTGAAAAACTGTTTTTT. Its translation: CASSYRTVGTEKLFF.

CDR3 DNA sequence: TGTGCCAGCTCAATCAGGGACACCTACGAGCAGTACTTC. It codes for CASSIRDTYEQYF. This rearrangement joins TRBV18 to TRBJ2-7; D possibly corresponds to TRBD1 (6 bases). Between the trimmed V and J ends, which lost 5 bases and 2 bases, there was a span of 10 bases. Per germline, CDR1 KGHSH and CDR2 LQKENI. This CDR3 region has 13 residues.

V usage is TRBV6-1 and J usage is TRBJ1-1; D remains unclear. V gave up 4 bases and J gave up 0 bases, with 15 bases separating them. Germline V gene sequence: CDR1 MNHNS, CDR2 SASEGT. CDR3 length: 16 amino acids. The CDR3 coding sequence is TGTGCCAGCAGTGCTCTCCTGGGCCCCATGAACACTGAAGCTTTCTTT. It is translated as CASSALLGPMNTEAFF.

V gene TRBV6-1 combines with J gene TRBJ2-7; 7 bases line up with TRBD2. The CDR3 has 16 amino acids. Germline trimming cut 0 bases from V and 5 bases from J; bases unmatched to any gene: 10. Germline V gene data show CDR1 as MNHNS and CDR2 as SASEGT. CDR3 nucleotide sequence: TGTGCCAGCAGTGAAGCGACGACTTGGGAGGGAGACGAGCAGTACTTC. Translation gives CASSEATTWEGDEQYF.

This chain links TRBV10-3 with TRBJ2-7; a possible D gene is TRBD1 (6 bases). V was cut by 0 bases and J by 6 bases, with 9 bases left in between. This CDR3 is built from 13 residues. Germline V gene data show CDR1 as ENHRY and CDR2 as SYGVKD. The CDR3 DNA reads TGTGCCATCAGTGAGTCAGGGGGAAGCGAGCAGTACTTC. This sequence encodes CAISESGGSEQYF.

J is TRBJ1-1 and V is TRBV11-2, with unresolved D. V gave up 5 bases and J gave up 2 bases, with 3 bases separating them. Germline assignment: CDR1 SGHAT and CDR2 FQNNGV. This CDR3 contains 11 residues. The CDR3, as DNA: TGTGCCAGCAGCCTAAACACTGAAGCTTTCTTT. Protein: CASSLNTEAFF.

J is TRBJ1-5 and V is TRBV19; D remains unclear. The CDR3 is 13 residues long. The V and J ends lost 3 bases and 2 bases respectively, with 5 bases between them. Per germline, CDR1 LNHDA and CDR2 SQIVND (reference sequence). The CDR3 DNA sequence: TGTGCCAGTAGTATGTCTGGCAATCAGCCCCAGCATTTT. Translating gives CASSMSGNQPQHF.

V and J are TRBV28 and TRBJ2-7; no firm D call. CDR1 and CDR2 from the germline V gene are MDHEN and SYDVKM. V gave up 3 bases and J gave up 2 bases, with 5 bases separating them. The CDR3 sequence is 12 residues long. CDR3 nucleotides: TGTGCCAGCAGTTTTTTTCCCTACGAGCAGTACTTC. It yields the protein CASSFFPYEQYF.

The chain couples TRBV4-2 to TRBJ2-1, with a weak D call TRBD2 (7 bases). Per germline, CDR1 LGHNA and CDR2 YNFKEQ. This CDR3 region has 16 residues. V dropped 0 bases and J dropped 2 bases, with 11 bases sitting between them. DNA for the CDR3: TGTGCCAGCAGCCAAGATAGGGGGGGGACCTACAATGAGCAGTTCTTC. It yields the protein CASSQDRGGTYNEQFF.

The chain employs TRBV19 and TRBJ2-1, with 8 bases that match TRBD2. The germline V gene has CDR1 LNHDA and CDR2 SQIVND (reference sequence). The CDR3 runs to 16 residues. Trimming took 0 bases from V and 8 from J; bases not matched to a gene: 9. The DNA for the CDR3 is TGTGCCAGTAGTATAGAAATCGGGGGGGTTAGGGATGAGCAGTTCTTC. This gives the protein CASSIEIGGVRDEQFF.

This clone came up a few times. This rearrangement joins TRBV5-5 to TRBJ2-2; the match to TRBD2 covers 11 bases. This CDR3 comprises 15 residues. The germline V gene has CDR1 SGHKS and CDR2 YYEKEE (reference sequence). Trimming at V came to 0 bases and at J to 6 bases, leaving 1 base not matched to a gene. CDR3 region: CASSLGLAGPGELFF. CDR3 nucleotide sequence: TGTGCCAGCAGCTTGGGACTAGCGGGGCCCGGGGAGCTGTTTTTT. The complete variable domain, with remaining parts taken from reference TRBV5-5 and TRBJ2-2, reads DAGVTQSPTHLIKTRGQQVTLRCSPISGHKSVSWYQQVLGQGPQFIFQYYEKEERGRGNFPDRFSARQFPNYSSELNVNALLLGDSALYLCASSLGLAGPGELFFGEGSRLTVL.

The rearrangement joins TRBV6-4 to TRBJ1-2; 7 nucleotides match TRBD1. V lost 5 bases, J lost 4 bases, and 10 bases stayed unmatched. Germline V lookup: CDR1 MRHNA, CDR2 SNTAGT. The CDR3 is 15 residues long. CDR3 sequence (DNA): TGTGCCAGCAGTCTAGATACAGGGGCCTCCTATGGCTACACCTTC. It translates to CASSLDTGASYGYTF.

The chain combines TRBV18 with TRBJ2-7; 7 bases map to TRBD1. J lost 2 bases, V lost 2 bases, and 3 bases had no gene match. There are 14 residues in the CDR3. In germline, CDR1 is KGHSH, CDR2 LQKENI. Here the CDR3 reads CASSPTTGTYEQYF. The CDR3 coding sequence is TGTGCCAGCTCACCAACGACAGGGACCTACGAGCAGTACTTC.

The chain joins TRBV9 to TRBJ2-7; 8 bases fit TRBD2. The germline gives CDR1 SGDLS, CDR2 YYNGEE. The V gene end was trimmed by 3 bases and the J gene end by 2 bases; junction bases not matched to a gene: 7. The CDR3 consists of 15 residues. CDR3 protein: CASSGQRGSAYEQYF. DNA for the CDR3: TGTGCCAGCAGCGGACAGCGGGGGAGCGCCTACGAGCAGTACTTC. Complete variable domain (other parts from reference TRBV9 and TRBJ2-7): DSGVTQTPKHLITATGQRVTLRCSPRSGDLSVYWYQQSLDQGLQFLIQYYNGEERAKGNILERFSAQQFPDLHSELNLSSLELGDSALYFCASSGQRGSAYEQYFGPGTRLTVT.

The chain employs TRBV19 and TRBJ2-7; D uncertain. Per the germline V gene, CDR1 is LNHDA and CDR2 is SQIVND (reference sequence). CDR3 length: 15 residues. The V end was cut by 5 bases, the J end by 0 bases, with 14 bases between. The CDR3 DNA reads as TGTGCCAGTAGTCTTCACGGGCGACTCTCCTACGAGCAGTACTTC. Translation: CASSLHGRLSYEQYF. The complete variable domain, with remaining parts taken from reference TRBV19 and TRBJ2-7, reads DGGITQSPKYLFRKEGQNVTLSCEQNLNHDAMYWYRQDPGQGLRLIYYSQIVNDFQKGDIAEGYSVSREKKESFPLTVTSAQKNPTAFYLCASSLHGRLSYEQYFGPGTRLTVT.

The gene calls are TRBV7-3 and TRBJ2-1, with D tentatively TRBD1 (7 bases). CDR1 and CDR2 (germline): SGHTA, FQGTGA. V lost 5 bases and J lost 0, with 11 bases in between. This CDR3 is built from 15 residues. The CDR3 loop is CASSQGDFSYNEQFF. Here the CDR3 DNA reads TGTGCCAGCAGCCAGGGGGACTTCTCCTACAATGAGCAGTTCTTC. Based on the CDR3 plus reference TRBV7-3 and TRBJ2-1, the full variable domain is GAGVSQTPSNKVTEKGKYVELRCDPISGHTALYWYRQSLGQGPEFLIYFQGTGAADDSGLPNDRFFAVRPEGSVSTLKIQRTERGDSAVYLCASSQGDFSYNEQFFGPGTRLTVL.